This T cell receptor beta chain originates from a study of shared clonotypes between healthy human individuals. The CDR3 contains 15 residues. With 1 base clipped from V and 4 bases from J, the junction kept 4 bases outside the gene matches. Per the germline V gene, CDR1 is SNHLY and CDR2 is FYNNEI. With regard to this clone: This sample includes further DNA sequences coding for the same CDR3.

Running of the assay took place at deep level. Authors' analysis steps: As immunoSEQ supplied junction-only sequences (without quality scores), filtering differed. Sequenced by immunoSEQ multiplex PCR; TCRdb stores in-frame clones only, minus some. The V and J calls and the clone size are those of that table, but D and trimming were determined from the DNA. The sample contains about a million clones, about 72% of which appear only once. This sequence joins TRBV2 and TRBJ1-2; the match to TRBD1 covers 9 bases. This receptor was taken from a man in his late teens or twenties in good health. Some clones in this sample may be carry-over from other donors' samples. Sequenced material: memory CD4+ T cells from PBMCs. Subset noted: CD45RA-negative fraction. The chain's CDR3 is CASSEETGGSYGYTF. The CDR3, as DNA: TGTGCCAGCAGTGAAGAGACAGGGGGGTCCTATGGCTACACCTTC.